This T cell receptor (beta chain) comes out of a study of technical replicates of blood from a few donors. The CDR3 is made up of 16 amino acids. The V gene's germline CDR1 is PRHDT and CDR2 FYEKMQ (reference sequence). Trimming at V came to 2 bases and at J to 1 base, leaving 3 bases not matched to a gene. The data were produced by immunoSEQ multiplex PCR, yet TCRdb's version contains in-frame clones alone and is incomplete. This sample has roughly 81,000 clones; 95% to 98% occur once, and the top ten carry more than 0.15%. The sequenced material came from T cells isolated from PBMCs. The receptor was derived from a human donor in good health. This rearrangement joins TRBV13 to TRBJ2-3; 10 bases match TRBD2. Written as DNA, the CDR3 is TGTGCCAGCAGCTTAAAAGCGGGGGGGGGCACAGATACGCAGTATTTT. Protein product: CASSLKAGGGTDTQYF.